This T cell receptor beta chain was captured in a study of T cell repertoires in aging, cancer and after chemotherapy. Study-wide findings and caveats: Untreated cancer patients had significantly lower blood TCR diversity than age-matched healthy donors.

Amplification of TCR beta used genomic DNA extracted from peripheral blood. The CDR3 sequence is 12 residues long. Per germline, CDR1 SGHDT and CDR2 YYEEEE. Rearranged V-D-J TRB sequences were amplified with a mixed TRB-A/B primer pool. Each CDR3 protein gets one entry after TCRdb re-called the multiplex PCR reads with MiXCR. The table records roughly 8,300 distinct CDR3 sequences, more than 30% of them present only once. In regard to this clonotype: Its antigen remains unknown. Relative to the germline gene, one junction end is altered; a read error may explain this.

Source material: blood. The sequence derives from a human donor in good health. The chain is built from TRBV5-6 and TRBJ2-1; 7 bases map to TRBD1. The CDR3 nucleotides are TGCGCCAGCAGCGACAGGGTCAATGAGCAGTTCTTC. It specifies CASSDRVNEQFF.